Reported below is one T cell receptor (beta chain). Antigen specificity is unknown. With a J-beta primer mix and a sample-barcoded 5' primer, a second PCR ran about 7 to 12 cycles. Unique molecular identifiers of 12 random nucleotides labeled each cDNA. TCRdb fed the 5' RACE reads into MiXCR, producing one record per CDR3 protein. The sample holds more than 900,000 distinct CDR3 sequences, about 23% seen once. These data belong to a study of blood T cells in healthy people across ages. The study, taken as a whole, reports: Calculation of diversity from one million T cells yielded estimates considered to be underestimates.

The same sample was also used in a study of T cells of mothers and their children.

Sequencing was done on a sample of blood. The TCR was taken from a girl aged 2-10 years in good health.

Here the CDR3 reads CASTPGTGLYNEQFF. The CDR3 coding sequence is TGTGCCAGCACCCCAGGGACAGGGCTCTACAATGAGCAGTTCTTC. The chain uses TRBV3-1 and TRBJ2-1, with 9 bases matching TRBD1. The CDR3 contains 15 residues. Germline CDR1 LGHDT, CDR2 YNNKEL (reference sequence). V was clipped by 7 bases and J by 3 bases; unmatched bases: 7.